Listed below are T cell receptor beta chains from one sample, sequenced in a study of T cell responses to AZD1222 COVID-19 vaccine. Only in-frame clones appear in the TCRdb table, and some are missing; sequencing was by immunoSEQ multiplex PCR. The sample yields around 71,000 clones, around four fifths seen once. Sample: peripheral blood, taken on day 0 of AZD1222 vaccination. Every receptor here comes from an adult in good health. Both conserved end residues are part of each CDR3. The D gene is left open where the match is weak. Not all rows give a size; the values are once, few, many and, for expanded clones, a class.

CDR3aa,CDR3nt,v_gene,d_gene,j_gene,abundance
CSVVQLPAVSSYNEQFF,TGCAGCGTTGTACAGTTACCAGCGGTAAGCTCCTACAATGAGCAGTTCTTC,TRBV29-1,-,TRBJ2-1,-
CASSRNREKYSNQPQHF,TGTGCCAGCAGCAGAAACAGGGAAAAATATAGCAATCAGCCCCAGCATTTT,TRBV21-1,-,TRBJ1-5,-
CASSQDLTGPGNTIYF,TGCGCCAGCAGCCAAGATTTGACAGGGCCTGGAAACACCATATATTTT,TRBV4-3,TRBD1,TRBJ1-3,-
CASSIGTGRHYNEQFF,TGTGCCAGTAGTATAGGTACAGGGAGACATTACAATGAGCAGTTCTTC,TRBV19,-,TRBJ2-1,-
CASSRQGANTGELFF,TGTGCCAGCAGCCGACAGGGGGCAAACACCGGGGAGCTGTTTTTT,TRBV14,TRBD1,TRBJ2-2,-
CASSWDRTGGTEAFF,TGCGCCAGCAGCTGGGACCGGACAGGGGGCACTGAAGCTTTCTTT,TRBV5-1,TRBD1,TRBJ1-1,-
CAISESKGEGETQYF,TGTGCCATCAGTGAGTCGAAAGGGGAGGGCGAGACCCAGTACTTC,TRBV10-3,TRBD2,TRBJ2-5,-
CASNSWDVPNTGELFF,TGTGCCAGCAACTCGTGGGACGTACCGAACACCGGGGAGCTGTTTTTT,TRBV3-1/TRBV3-2,-,TRBJ2-2,-
CATGEFNEQFF,TGCGCCACCGGCGAGTTTAATGAGCAGTTCTTC,TRBV4-1,-,TRBJ2-1,-
CASSLTGATNEKLFF,TGTGCCAGCAGCCTCACAGGTGCAACTAATGAAAAACTGTTTTTT,TRBV5-5,-,TRBJ1-4,-
CASSYGLAGVEEQYF,TGCGCCAGCAGCTACGGACTAGCGGGAGTGGAGGAGCAGTACTTC,TRBV5-1,TRBD2,TRBJ2-7,-
CASSRDIKNEQFF,TGTGCCAGCAGTCGGGACATAAAAAATGAGCAGTTCTTC,TRBV2,-,TRBJ2-1,once
CASSLAVGGSTDTQYF,TGTGCCAGCAGCTTGGCCGTGGGGGGAAGCACAGATACGCAGTATTTT,TRBV5-4,-,TRBJ2-3,-
CATSWGVQETQYF,TGTGCCACTAGCTGGGGGGTCCAAGAGACCCAGTACTTC,TRBV19,-,TRBJ2-5,once
CASRRQQGVGFTEAFF,TGTGCCAGCAGGCGCCAACAGGGGGTAGGGTTCACTGAAGCTTTCTTT,TRBV27,TRBD1,TRBJ1-1,-
CASRRQGPTEAFF,TGTGCCAGCAGGAGACAGGGCCCCACTGAAGCTTTCTTT,TRBV12-3/TRBV12-4,TRBD1,TRBJ1-1,-
CAMQGVRGYTF,TGTGCCATGCAGGGGGTCAGGGGCTACACCTTC,TRBV5-4,TRBD1,TRBJ1-2,-
CAIGLSPYEQYF,TGTGCCATCGGACTAAGTCCCTACGAGCAGTACTTC,TRBV25-1,-,TRBJ2-7,few
CTSSGGTSGGYNEQFF,TGTACCAGCAGCGGTGGGACTAGCGGGGGCTACAATGAGCAGTTCTTC,TRBV5-4,TRBD2,TRBJ2-1,-
CASSPGGYEQYF,TGTGCCAGCTCACCCGGGGGTTACGAGCAGTACTTC,TRBV18,-,TRBJ2-7,-
CASSERQGLNTGELFF,TGTGCCAGCAGCGAACGACAGGGGCTGAACACCGGGGAGCTGTTTTTT,TRBV9,TRBD1,TRBJ2-2,-
CASSLGDRGPSSYEQYF,TGTGCCAGCAGCTTAGGGGACAGGGGGCCGAGCTCCTACGAGCAGTACTTC,TRBV7-9,TRBD1,TRBJ2-7,few
CASSQDRSQGRVGYTF,TGCGCCAGCAGCCAAGATCGGAGTCAGGGAAGAGTTGGCTACACCTTC,TRBV4-3,-,TRBJ1-2,-
CASSPRLEETQYF,TGTGCCAGCAGCCCGCGCCTGGAGGAGACCCAGTACTTC,TRBV27,-,TRBJ2-5,-
CASTRGTITDTQYF,TGTGCCAGCACACGGGGGACTATCACAGATACGCAGTATTTT,TRBV27,TRBD2,TRBJ2-3,-
CAISEGDYYGYTF,TGTGCCATCAGTGAAGGGGATTACTATGGCTACACCTTC,TRBV10-3,-,TRBJ1-2,-
CASSPYRGSEQYF,TGTGCCAGCAGTCCTTACAGGGGCAGCGAGCAGTACTTC,TRBV28,TRBD1,TRBJ2-7,-
CSASDSGGYQETQYF,TGCAGTGCTAGTGACTCCGGGGGGTATCAAGAGACCCAGTACTTC,TRBV20-1,TRBD2,TRBJ2-5,-
CASTLAGGGGTEQFF,TGTGCCAGTACCCTAGCGGGAGGAGGGGGTACTGAGCAGTTCTTC,TRBV19,TRBD2,TRBJ2-1,once
CATSRGDSPYQETQYF,TGTGCCACCAGCAGAGGGGACAGTCCTTACCAAGAGACCCAGTACTTC,TRBV15,TRBD1,TRBJ2-5,-
CASSLVVGNTIYF,TGTGCCAGCAGCCTAGTGGTGGGAAACACCATATATTTT,TRBV7-9,-,TRBJ1-3,-
CASSRNDRENQPQHF,TGTGCCAGCAGTCGAAATGACAGGGAGAATCAGCCCCAGCATTTT,TRBV6-5,TRBD1,TRBJ1-5,once
CASSSKRPTNYGYTF,TGTGCCAGCAGCTCAAAGAGACCTACTAACTATGGCTACACCTTC,TRBV11-3,-,TRBJ1-2,-
CASRTPLGRHTEAFF,TGTGCCAGCAGGACCCCGTTAGGCCGCCACACTGAAGCTTTCTTT,TRBV2,-,TRBJ1-1,-
CASSPGQGFGTEAFF,TGTGCCAGCTCACCTGGACAGGGATTTGGCACTGAAGCTTTCTTT,TRBV18,TRBD1,TRBJ1-1,-
CASSGTTGVGGYTF,TGTGCCAGCAGCGGTACTACAGGGGTAGGAGGCTACACCTTC,TRBV11-2,TRBD1,TRBJ1-2,-
CASSPAGGQETQYF,TGTGCCAGCAGCCCAGCGGGGGGACAAGAGACCCAGTACTTC,TRBV7-9,TRBD2,TRBJ2-5,-
CAILTPSYNEQFF,TGTGCCATCTTAACACCCAGTTACAATGAGCAGTTCTTC,TRBV7-9,-,TRBJ2-1,-
CASSHPDRPTYEQYF,TGTGCCAGCAGCCACCCGGACAGGCCGACCTACGAGCAGTACTTC,TRBV5-8,TRBD1,TRBJ2-7,-
CASSYGQPSSYEQYF,TGTGCCAGCAGCTATGGACAGCCGAGCTCCTACGAGCAGTACTTC,TRBV6-2/TRBV6-3,-,TRBJ2-7,-
CASSFPGQNSYEQYF,TGTGCCAGCAGCTTTCCCGGGCAGAACAGCTACGAGCAGTACTTC,TRBV11-2,-,TRBJ2-7,-
CASSQGEGGYEQYF,TGCGCCAGCAGCCAAGGTGAAGGGGGCTACGAGCAGTACTTC,TRBV4-1,-,TRBJ2-7,few
CASSPRDIISGANVLTF,TGTGCCAGCAGCCCCCGGGACATTATCTCTGGGGCCAACGTCCTGACTTTC,TRBV21-1,-,TRBJ2-6,few
CASRVLRGGNNQPQHF,TGTGCCAGTAGGGTCCTCAGGGGGGGTAACAATCAGCCCCAGCATTTT,TRBV19,TRBD1,TRBJ1-5,-
CASKQGSYEQYF,TGTGCCAGCAAACAGGGCTCCTACGAGCAGTACTTC,TRBV19,-,TRBJ2-7,once
CASSYSALQPQHF,TGTGCCAGCAGTTACTCTGCGCTTCAGCCCCAGCATTTT,TRBV6-5,-,TRBJ1-5,few
CASSGLATSGEQYF,TGTGCCAGCAGCGGATTAGCCACCTCGGGCGAGCAGTACTTC,TRBV7-8,-,TRBJ2-7,-
CASSYWRGLGNTEAFF,TGTGCCAGCAGTTATTGGCGAGGCTTGGGGAACACTGAAGCTTTCTTT,TRBV6-2/TRBV6-3,-,TRBJ1-1,-
CASSLDRDVRGYTF,TGTGCCAGCAGCTTGGACAGGGATGTACGCGGCTACACCTTC,TRBV5-5,-,TRBJ1-2,-
CASSQVRGEGEAFF,TGTGCCAGCAGCCAAGTGAGGGGTGAAGGAGAAGCTTTCTTT,TRBV3-1/TRBV3-2,-,TRBJ1-1,-
CASSSPDRYNQPQHF,TGTGCCAGCAGCTCCCCCGACAGGTACAATCAGCCCCAGCATTTT,TRBV28,-,TRBJ1-5,-
CASTQGGAGTEAFF,TGTGCCAGCACCCAAGGGGGGGCAGGCACTGAAGCTTTCTTT,TRBV7-9,-,TRBJ1-1,-
CASSFGELFF,TGTGCCAGCAGTTTCGGGGAGCTGTTTTTT,TRBV12-3/TRBV12-4,-,TRBJ2-2,-